The entry below describes one TCR beta chain. The sample is drawn from a study of blood T cell repertoires in COVID-19. V was cut by 1 base and J by 7 bases, with 11 bases left in between. CDR3 length equals 14 residues. CDR1 is SGDLS, CDR2 YYNGEE, per germline. The authors' processing: From reference gene primer amplification, estimates of nucleated cell counts were derived. The table came from immunoSEQ multiplex PCR; TCRdb's copy has only in-frame clones and leaves some out. V and J calls and clone size are those listed in that table; D and trimming were worked out from the DNA. The table lists 350,000 or so clones, 90% of them singletons.

The source is a man between 18 and 29 years old with active or convalescent COVID-19. The chain links TRBV9 to TRBJ1-4; D perhaps matches TRBD1 (5 bases). The sample taken for sequencing was peripheral blood. The CDR3: CASSVNTGGEKLFF. CDR3 nucleotide sequence: TGTGCCAGCAGCGTAAACACCGGGGGTGAAAAACTGTTTTTT. Using reference TRBV9 and TRBJ1-4 for the parts outside the CDR3, the full variable domain is DSGVTQTPKHLITATGQRVTLRCSPRSGDLSVYWYQQSLDQGLQFLIQYYNGEERAKGNILERFSAQQFPDLHSELNLSSLELGDSALYFCASSVNTGGEKLFFGSGTQLSVL.